A single sample is the source of the 17 T cell receptor beta chains below, sequenced in a study of cytomegalovirus exposure and HLA in healthy donors. The PCR used 60 Vbeta and 13 Jbeta primers. TCRdb's table, derived via immunoSEQ multiplex PCR, lists solely in-frame clones and lacks some. The sample lists about 59,000 clones, about four fifths occurring once. What was sequenced was PBMCs. Source of these receptors: a woman aged 40 to 50 in good health and CMV-seronegative.

The V call is TRBV11-2, the J call TRBJ2-5, with D perhaps TRBD1 (6 bases). Germline CDR1 and CDR2: SGHAT and FQNNGV. The CDR3 spans 16 residues. The V gene lost 4 bases and the J gene lost 5 bases, with 20 bases spanning the gap. The CDR3 loop reads CASSSGQQGVGETQYF. The CDR3 DNA follows: TGTGCCAGCAGCTCAGGACAACAGGGAGTAGGCGAGACCCAGTACTTC.

Concerning this clone: The sample carries other DNA sequences with the same CDR3. The chain couples TRBV6-5 to TRBJ2-7; TRBD1 is a possible D gene (7 bases). Germline V gives CDR1 MNHEY, CDR2 SVGAGI. V lost 3 bases and J 3 bases, leaving 12 bases between the germline ends. CDR3 length: 14 residues. CDR3 in DNA: TGTGCCAGCAGTTATCGGCAGGGGGGCTACGAGCAGTACTTC. As protein: CASSYRQGGYEQYF.

The J gene is TRBJ1-2, the V gene TRBV5-6; the match to TRBD1 covers 10 bases. The length of the CDR3 is 14 residues. The trim removed 3 bases at V and 6 bases at J, leaving 5 bases unmatched. From germline, CDR1 is SGHDT and CDR2 YYEEEE. CDR3 nucleotide sequence: TGTGCCAGCAGCTGGGCCGGGACAGGGGATGGCTACACCTTC. Protein product: CASSWAGTGDGYTF.

The chain couples TRBV28 to TRBJ1-2; a possible D gene is TRBD1 (5 bases). Germline loops: CDR1 MDHEN, CDR2 SYDVKM. The CDR3 totals 19 residues. The V and J ends lost 5 bases and 3 bases respectively, with 28 bases between them. In nucleotides, the CDR3 is TGTGCCAGCAGTCCCATTTCCATACGCGGGGCGCGAATTCACTATGGCTACACCTTC. Translating it yields CASSPISIRGARIHYGYTF.

This chain connects TRBV5-1 to TRBJ2-5; TRBD2 aligns across 12 bases. Looked up from germline, CDR1 is SGHRS and CDR2 is YFSETQ. The V gene end was trimmed by 0 bases and the J gene end by 4 bases; junction bases not matched to a gene: 4. The CDR3 has 16 amino acids. CDR3 nucleotide sequence: TGCGCCAGCAGCTTGGGGCCTAGCGGGAGGGCAGAGACCCAGTACTTC. Its translation: CASSLGPSGRAETQYF.

The chain couples TRBV5-1 to TRBJ2-3; D remains ambiguous. This CDR3 has 15 residues. Germline V gene sequence: CDR1 SGHRS, CDR2 YFSETQ. The V and J ends lost 0 bases and 1 base respectively, with 9 bases between them. CDR3 in amino acids: CASSLVQVGTDTQYF. The CDR3 region has the DNA TGCGCCAGCAGCTTGGTGCAGGTGGGCACAGATACGCAGTATTTT.

The chain couples TRBV18 to TRBJ2-1; TRBD1 matches at 9 bases. This CDR3 has 13 residues. Germline loops: CDR1 KGHSH, CDR2 LQKENI. The junction had 3 bases not matched to a gene; V was cut back by 6 bases and J by 6 bases. The CDR3 reads CASSRDRANEQFF. In nucleotides, the CDR3 is TGTGCCAGCTCGAGGGACAGGGCCAATGAGCAGTTCTTC.

This chain joins TRBV28 and TRBJ2-1; a possible D gene is TRBD2 (5 bases). Trimming took off 4 bases at V and 0 bases at J, with 13 bases between the two ends. This CDR3 is built from 16 residues. Per germline, CDR1 MDHEN and CDR2 SYDVKM. The CDR3 sequence: CASSSPVAGSYNEQFF. In DNA, the CDR3 is TGTGCCAGCAGTTCCCCCGTCGCGGGCTCCTACAATGAGCAGTTCTTC.

V and J are TRBV19 and TRBJ2-3; weak D call: TRBD1 (6 bases). In germline, CDR1 is LNHDA, CDR2 SQIVND (reference sequence). Trimming stripped 3 bases from V and 12 bases from J, with 13 bases between. The CDR3 runs 12 residues. CDR3 nucleotides: TGTGCCAGTAGTATGTGGGGACAATATCAGTATTTT. Protein: CASSMWGQYQYF.

The chain links TRBV6-5 to TRBJ2-1, with 8 bases lining up with TRBD1. The germline gives CDR1 MNHEY, CDR2 SVGAGI. This CDR3 is 13 amino acids long. V trimming: 10 bases; J trimming: 7 bases; junction bases outside the gene matches: 9. CDR3 DNA: TGTGCCACCTCCGGGACAGGCTATAATGAGCAGTTCTTC. It codes for CATSGTGYNEQFF.

The gene calls are TRBV7-6 and TRBJ1-3; 7 bases line up with TRBD1. The V and J ends lost 3 bases and 0 bases, in that order; junction bases with no gene match: 8. The CDR3 spans 17 residues. Per the germline V gene, CDR1 is SGHVS and CDR2 is FNYEAQ. CDR3 in amino acids: CASSLEGAANSGNTIYF. DNA for the CDR3: TGTGCCAGCAGCTTGGAGGGGGCAGCGAACTCTGGAAACACCATATATTTT.

The chain joins TRBV7-9 to TRBJ1-5, with 10 bases lining up with TRBD1. CDR3 size: 14 residues. CDR1 and CDR2 from the germline V gene are SEHNR and FQNEAQ (reference sequence). V was clipped by 5 bases and J by 9 bases; unmatched bases: 7. This CDR3 is CASSRTGGLGPQHF. DNA for the CDR3: TGTGCCAGCAGCCGGACAGGGGGTTTGGGGCCCCAGCATTTT.

V and J are TRBV2 and TRBJ2-1, with 9 bases fitting TRBD1. Germline V gives CDR1 SNHLY, CDR2 FYNNEI. This CDR3 has 14 amino acids. V dropped 7 bases and J dropped 6; count of bases not matched to a gene: 7. The CDR3 DNA sequence: TGTGCCAGCAATGCGGGACAGGGACGCAATGAGCAGTTCTTC. This encodes CASNAGQGRNEQFF.

The rearrangement joins TRBV25-1 to TRBJ2-7, with 10 bases aligning to TRBD2. The CDR3 is made up of 15 amino acids. Germline V gene lookup returns CDR1 MGHDK and CDR2 SYGVNS. The junction had 2 bases not matched to a gene; V was cut back by 3 bases and J by 0 bases. The CDR3 is CASSEGLAISYEQYF. In DNA, the CDR3 is TGTGCCAGCAGTGAGGGACTAGCGATCTCCTACGAGCAGTACTTC.

Regarding this clone: The junction and the germline gene differ at one end; a read error may be behind it. This chain connects TRBV7-7 to TRBJ2-3, with 8 bases aligning to TRBD2. Germline assignment: CDR1 SSHAT and CDR2 FNYEAQ (reference sequence). This CDR3 region has 15 residues. The CDR3 here is CASTPLAGFPDTQYF. CDR3 in DNA: TGTGCTAGCACCCCGTTAGCGGGATTCCCGGATACGCAGTATTTT.

The chain joins TRBV9 to TRBJ2-7, with 7 bases aligning to TRBD2. The CDR3 is 14 residues long. Germline V lookup: CDR1 SGDLS, CDR2 YYNGEE. V dropped 0 bases and J dropped 1; count of bases not matched to a gene: 1. The CDR3 loop reads CASSVAAGSYEQYF. DNA for the CDR3: TGTGCCAGCAGCGTAGCAGCGGGATCCTACGAGCAGTACTTC. Filled out from reference TRBV9 and TRBJ2-7, the complete variable domain reads DSGVTQTPKHLITATGQRVTLRCSPRSGDLSVYWYQQSLDQGLQFLIQYYNGEERAKGNILERFSAQQFPDLHSELNLSSLELGDSALYFCASSVAAGSYEQYFGPGTRLTVT.

This clone was observed a single time. V usage is TRBV5-1 and J usage is TRBJ2-1; the D gene is possibly TRBD2 (5 bases). V was cut by 3 bases and J by 5 bases, with 12 bases left in between. CDR1 is SGHRS, CDR2 YFSETQ, per germline. The CDR3 covers 14 residues. CDR3 DNA sequence: TGCGCCAGCAGCTCCCATAGCGCCGACAATGAGCAGTTCTTC. Translation gives CASSSHSADNEQFF.